The 8 T cell receptor beta chains below come from one sample, sequenced in a study of OX40 agonist ivuxolimab in advanced cancers. Produced via immunoSEQ multiplex PCR; TCRdb's table is partial and in-frame only. This repertoire shows 90,000 to 130,000 clones, approximately 89% found once; its top ten account for about 0.3%. The sample was CD4+ or CD8+ T cells sorted from blood, taken in a trial of the OX40 agonist ivuxolimab. These receptors were obtained from an adult with an advanced solid tumor such as melanoma, head and neck, liver or kidney cancer.

This chain uses TRBV7-2 with TRBJ2-5, with D tentatively TRBD2 (6 bases). The germline V gene has CDR1 SGHTA and CDR2 FQGNSA. V lost 5 bases to trimming and J lost 5 bases, with 9 bases between them. The CDR3 loop spans 12 amino acids. CDR3 bases: TGTGCCAGCAGCGCTGGGAGGGAGACCCAGTACTTC. It encodes CASSAGRETQYF.

This clone occurred a few times. The chain recombines TRBV30 with TRBJ2-1, with D hard to call. The CDR3 loop spans 13 amino acids. Per germline, CDR1 GTSNPN and CDR2 SVGIG (reference sequence). The V end was cut by 5 bases, the J end by 5 bases, with 13 bases between. The CDR3 sequence: CAWGQETNNEQFF. CDR3 DNA sequence: TGTGCCTGGGGGCAGGAAACTAACAATGAGCAGTTCTTC.

The rearrangement links TRBV10-3 to TRBJ2-5, with 7 bases that match TRBD1. The CDR3 covers 14 residues. J gave up 2 bases and V 2 bases, and 2 bases lay outside the gene matches. Germline CDR1 ENHRY, CDR2 SYGVKD. In DNA, the CDR3 is TGTGCCATCAGTGAGGGGACAGTTCAAGAGACCCAGTACTTC. This gives the protein CAISEGTVQETQYF.

V and J are TRBV27 and TRBJ2-3; no clear D gene. Germline V lookup: CDR1 MNHEY, CDR2 SMNVEV (reference sequence). V dropped 2 bases and J dropped 4 bases, with 10 bases sitting between them. The CDR3 is made up of 14 amino acids. CDR3 nucleotides: TGTGCCAGCAGTTTAAGCCCGGTCGCAGATACGCAGTATTTT. Translating it yields CASSLSPVADTQYF.

The chain employs TRBV5-5 and TRBJ1-5; possibly TRBD1 for D (6 bases). The germline V gene encodes CDR1 SGHKS and CDR2 YYEKEE (reference sequence). The CDR3 is 15 amino acids. The ends were cut back, 0 bases at V and 7 bases at J, with 14 bases in the middle. CDR3 sequence reads: CASSLVTGASQPQHF. In DNA form, the CDR3 reads TGTGCCAGCAGCTTGGTTACGGGGGCTAGCCAGCCCCAGCATTTT. The entire variable domain, with the rest obtained from reference TRBV5-5 and TRBJ1-5, is as follows: DAGVTQSPTHLIKTRGQQVTLRCSPISGHKSVSWYQQVLGQGPQFIFQYYEKEERGRGNFPDRFSARQFPNYSSELNVNALLLGDSALYLCASSLVTGASQPQHFGDGTRLSIL.

The chain couples TRBV7-2 to TRBJ1-1, with a tentative D call TRBD1 (5 bases). V lost 1 base, J lost 5 bases, and 14 bases lay in between. Germline V CDR1 and CDR2: SGHTA, FQGNSA. The CDR3 spans 15 residues. The CDR3 DNA reads TGTGCCAGCAGCTTAGGCTCGGGGGTAGGGACTGAAGCTTTCTTT. It yields the protein CASSLGSGVGTEAFF.

The V and J genes are TRBV5-1 and TRBJ2-5; possible D gene TRBD2, 6 bases. Germline V gene sequence: CDR1 SGHRS, CDR2 YFSETQ. This CDR3 contains 13 residues. V was clipped by 5 bases and J by 2 bases, with 10 bases between them. CDR3 DNA sequence: TGCGCCAGCAGTCCCGGGACTCAAGAGACCCAGTACTTC. As protein: CASSPGTQETQYF.

This chain joins TRBV6-5 and TRBJ1-2; possibly TRBD1 for D (5 bases). Germline CDR1 reads MNHEY; CDR2 reads SVGAGI. V lost 2 bases to trimming and J lost 0 bases, with 10 bases between them. This CDR3 is 15 amino acids long. CDR3 in amino acids: CASSYAGPTNYGYTF. Written as DNA, the CDR3 is TGTGCCAGCAGTTACGCAGGGCCTACTAACTATGGCTACACCTTC.